This is a list of T cell receptor beta chains from one sample in a study of T cells in Graves' hyperthyroidism and ophthalmopathy. TCRdb itself ran the multiplex PCR reads through MiXCR, one entry per CDR3 protein. Counted here are roughly 660,000 distinct CDR3 sequences, 17% occurring once; the ten biggest clones make up roughly a sixth. Sequencing was performed on blood. Every receptor here comes from a middle-aged man with Graves' hyperthyroidism. CDR3s include the opening cysteine and the closing phenylalanine or tryptophan. D genes are given only for firm matches. Not every row has a clone size; where given, it reads once, few, many or a size class.

D: TRBD1
V: TRBV19
size: .
J: TRBJ1-5
DNA: TGTGCCAGTAGTACATCAGGGGGAAGCAATCAGCCCCAGCATTTT
CDR3: CASSTSGGSNQPQHF

D: .
V: TRBV27
size: .
J: TRBJ2-2
DNA: TGTGCCAGCAGCTGGGCACTCGCGAACACCGGGGAGCTGTTTTTT
CDR3: CASSWALANTGELFF

D: .
V: TRBV7-8
size: few
J: TRBJ1-2
DNA: TGTGCCAGCAGCTTCGGAGGAGCGGGATCGGAAGGCTACACCTTC
CDR3: CASSFGGAGSEGYTF

D: .
V: TRBV27
size: few
J: TRBJ2-7
DNA: TGTGCCAGCGCAGACAGCCCTGTCAACGAGCAGTACTTC
CDR3: CASADSPVNEQYF

D: TRBD1
V: TRBV6-1
size: few
J: TRBJ2-7
DNA: TGTGCCAGCAGTTATGTACAGGGGGCATACGAGCAGTACTTC
CDR3: CASSYVQGAYEQYF

D: TRBD1
V: TRBV29-1
size: few
J: TRBJ1-2
DNA: TGCAGCGTTGAAGATGTCTTAGTTCTGACAGGGAGTTTCTATGGCTACACCTTC
CDR3: CSVEDVLVLTGSFYGYTF

D: TRBD1
V: TRBV28
size: many
J: TRBJ2-7
DNA: TGTGCCAGCAGTTTCGGACAGGGGGCAATCTACGAGCAGTACTTC
CDR3: CASSFGQGAIYEQYF

D: .
V: TRBV29-1
size: .
J: TRBJ2-1
DNA: TGCAGCGTTGTCAATTTTGGGACAACTGAGGGAGCTGGGTCCTACAATGAGCAGTTCTTC
CDR3: CSVVNFGTTEGAGSYNEQFF

D: TRBD2
V: TRBV28
size: few
J: TRBJ2-1
DNA: TGTGCCACCCTGGGGCGGGAGGGCAGGTTCTACAGTGAGCAGTTCTTC
CDR3: CATLGREGRFYSEQFF

D: TRBD1
V: TRBV7-2
size: many
J: TRBJ1-3
DNA: TGTGCCAGCAGCTTAAAGACAGGGGGCGTCGTTGGAAACACCATATATTTT
CDR3: CASSLKTGGVVGNTIYF

D: .
V: TRBV10-3
size: few
J: TRBJ1-5
DNA: TGTGCCATCAGTGGGTCCCAAACTCTCCAGCCCCAGCATTTT
CDR3: CAISGSQTLQPQHF

D: .
V: TRBV5-4
size: .
J: TRBJ2-7
DNA: TGTGCCAGCAGCCCCCAGGGTTCCGGCAGAGTGCAGTACTTC
CDR3: CASSPQGSGRVQYF

D: .
V: TRBV9
size: many
J: TRBJ2-5
DNA: TGTGCCAGCAGCCTAGGGGGGTTTCAAGAGACCCAGTACTTC
CDR3: CASSLGGFQETQYF

D: TRBD1
V: TRBV12-3/TRBV12-4
size: many
J: TRBJ2-7
DNA: TGTGCCAGCAGTCCGCGACAGGGGTCCTACGAGCAGTACTTC
CDR3: CASSPRQGSYEQYF

D: .
V: TRBV28
size: many
J: TRBJ2-5
DNA: TGTGCCAGCAGTTTGCGCGGGGCCCTGGGGGAGACCCAGTACTTC
CDR3: CASSLRGALGETQYF

D: TRBD2
V: TRBV24-1
size: many
J: TRBJ2-5
DNA: TGTGCCACCAGTGACTCCGGGGGACTAGCGGTACAAGAGACCCAGTACTTC
CDR3: CATSDSGGLAVQETQYF

D: .
V: TRBV5-4
size: .
J: TRBJ2-2
DNA: TGTGCCAGCAGCCCCCAAGGGGTAAAGAGAGAGGAGCTGTTTTTT
CDR3: CASSPQGVKREELFF

D: .
V: TRBV6-1
size: many
J: TRBJ1-1
DNA: TGTGCCAGCGGGAAGAACACTGAAGCTTTCTTT
CDR3: CASGKNTEAFF

D: .
V: TRBV9
size: few
J: TRBJ2-3
DNA: TGTGCCAGCAACGAACTTGGGGGGCAAAAACCCCACACAGATACGCAGTATTTT
CDR3: CASNELGGQKPHTDTQYF

D: TRBD1
V: TRBV27
size: many
J: TRBJ1-5
DNA: TGTGCCAGCAGTTTTGCAGGGGGCCAGCCCCAGCATTTT
CDR3: CASSFAGGQPQHF

D: .
V: TRBV30
size: many
J: TRBJ1-1
DNA: TGTGCCTGGAGTGAGGGGGGCGGGGGGAAAGCTTTCTTT
CDR3: CAWSEGGGGKAFF

D: .
V: TRBV9
size: few
J: TRBJ2-3
DNA: TGTGCCAGCACCCCGGACTGGGGGGATACGCAGTATTTT
CDR3: CASTPDWGDTQYF

D: .
V: TRBV29-1
size: many
J: TRBJ2-2
DNA: TGCAGCGTTGGAATCAGGGGATCGAACACCGGGGAGCTGTTTTTT
CDR3: CSVGIRGSNTGELFF

D: .
V: TRBV19
size: .
J: TRBJ2-1
DNA: TGTGCCAGTAGTATAGGGATGAGCTCTCGGGAGCAGTTCTTC
CDR3: CASSIGMSSREQFF

D: TRBD1
V: TRBV12-3/TRBV12-4
size: many
J: TRBJ2-7
DNA: TGTGCCAGCAGTTGGACAGGGAATTCCTACGAGCAGTACTTC
CDR3: CASSWTGNSYEQYF

D: TRBD1
V: TRBV10-3
size: many
J: TRBJ2-7
DNA: TGTGCCATCAGTGTAACACCGGGACAGAGCTACGAGCAGTACTTC
CDR3: CAISVTPGQSYEQYF

D: .
V: TRBV2
size: many
J: TRBJ2-2
DNA: TGTGCCAGCAGCCGGGACAAGGGAAGCGGCGGGGAGCTGTTTTTT
CDR3: CASSRDKGSGGELFF

D: .
V: TRBV27
size: many
J: TRBJ2-7
DNA: TGTGCCAGCAGTTTAACAGGATTGTACGAGCAGTACTTC
CDR3: CASSLTGLYEQYF

D: .
V: TRBV3-1
size: .
J: TRBJ2-1
DNA: TGTGCCAGCAGCGGGCACTACAATGAGCAGTTCTTC
CDR3: CASSGHYNEQFF

D: .
V: TRBV6-1
size: many
J: TRBJ1-6
DNA: TGTGCCAGCAGTGAATGGCTGGGAAACGGTTCACCCCTCCACTTT
CDR3: CASSEWLGNGSPLHF

D: .
V: TRBV12-3/TRBV12-4
size: many
J: TRBJ2-1
DNA: TGTGCCAGCAGTGTCGGGGGCATCTACAATGAGCAGTTCTTC
CDR3: CASSVGGIYNEQFF

D: .
V: TRBV24-1
size: many
J: TRBJ2-5
DNA: TGTGCCACCAGTGATGGGCAGTTCACACAAGAGACCCAGTACTTC
CDR3: CATSDGQFTQETQYF

D: .
V: TRBV29-1
size: few
J: TRBJ1-4
DNA: TGCAGCGTTGAAGAACCCGGAGAAAAACTGTTTTTT
CDR3: CSVEEPGEKLFF

D: .
V: TRBV5-1
size: many
J: TRBJ1-4
DNA: TGCGCCAGCAGCCGGGAGACCCCAACTTCTAATGAAAAACTGTTTTTT
CDR3: CASSRETPTSNEKLFF

D: .
V: TRBV20-1
size: .
J: TRBJ1-1
DNA: TGCAGTGCTAGAGATCGGTGGAACACTGAAGCTTTCTTT
CDR3: CSARDRWNTEAFF

D: TRBD2
V: TRBV29-1
size: many
J: TRBJ2-7
DNA: TGCAGCGGACTAGCGGGTAATACCTACGAGCAGTACTTC
CDR3: CSGLAGNTYEQYF

D: TRBD2
V: TRBV6-2/TRBV6-3
size: many
J: TRBJ2-3
DNA: TGTGCCAGCAGCCCATCTAGCGGGAGGACAGATACGCAGTATTTT
CDR3: CASSPSSGRTDTQYF

D: .
V: TRBV28
size: .
J: TRBJ2-2
DNA: TGTGCCAGCAGTCCTTGGGAGAGGGAGTACGCCGGGGAGCTGTTTTTT
CDR3: CASSPWEREYAGELFF